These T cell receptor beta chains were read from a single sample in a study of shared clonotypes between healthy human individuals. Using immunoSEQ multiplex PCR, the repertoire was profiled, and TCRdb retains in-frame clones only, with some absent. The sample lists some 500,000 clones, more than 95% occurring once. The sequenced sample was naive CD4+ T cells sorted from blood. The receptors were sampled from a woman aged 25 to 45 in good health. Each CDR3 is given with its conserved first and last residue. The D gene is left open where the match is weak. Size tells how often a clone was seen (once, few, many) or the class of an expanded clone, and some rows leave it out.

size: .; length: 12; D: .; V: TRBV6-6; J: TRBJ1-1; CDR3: CASSPGGTEAFF; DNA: TGTGCCAGCAGCCCCGGTGGTACTGAAGCTTTCTTT
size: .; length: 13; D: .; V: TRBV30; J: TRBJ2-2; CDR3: CAGEGGDTGELFF; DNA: TGTGCCGGGGAAGGGGGTGACACCGGGGAGCTGTTTTTT
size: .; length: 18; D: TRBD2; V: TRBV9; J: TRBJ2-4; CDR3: CASSAGGGFRIAKNIQYF; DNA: TGTGCCAGCAGCGCGGGAGGAGGTTTTCGTATTGCCAAAAACATTCAGTACTTC
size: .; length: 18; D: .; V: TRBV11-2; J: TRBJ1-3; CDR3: CASSYSLGIRSSGNTIYF; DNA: TGTGCCAGCAGTTATTCTCTGGGGATCAGGAGCTCTGGAAACACCATATATTTT
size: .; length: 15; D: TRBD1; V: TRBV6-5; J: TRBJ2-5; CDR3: CASRGTGQGQETQYF; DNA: TGTGCCAGCAGGGGAACTGGACAGGGCCAAGAGACCCAGTACTTC
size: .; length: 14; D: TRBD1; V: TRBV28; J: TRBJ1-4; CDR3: CATLDSGGPEKLFF; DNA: TGTGCCACACTAGACTCAGGGGGCCCGGAAAAACTGTTTTTT
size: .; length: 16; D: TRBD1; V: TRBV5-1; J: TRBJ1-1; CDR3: CASSLSPTGANTEAFF; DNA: TGCGCCAGCAGCTTGTCCCCGACAGGGGCGAACACTGAAGCTTTCTTT
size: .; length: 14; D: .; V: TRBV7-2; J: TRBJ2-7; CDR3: CASGDLITSYEQYF; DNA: TGTGCCAGCGGCGACCTCATAACCTCCTACGAGCAGTACTTC
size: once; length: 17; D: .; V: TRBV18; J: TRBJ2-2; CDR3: CASSPKFPLGPVGELFF; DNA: TGTGCCAGCTCACCTAAATTCCCCCTAGGACCCGTCGGGGAGCTGTTTTTT
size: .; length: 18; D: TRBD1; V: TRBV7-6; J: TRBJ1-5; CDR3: CASSPTPTGGEGNQPQHF; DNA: TGTGCCAGCAGCCCTACACCTACAGGGGGTGAGGGCAATCAGCCCCAGCATTTT
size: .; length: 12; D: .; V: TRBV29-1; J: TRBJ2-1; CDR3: CSVGGASNEQFF; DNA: TGCAGCGTTGGAGGGGCTAGCAATGAGCAGTTCTTC
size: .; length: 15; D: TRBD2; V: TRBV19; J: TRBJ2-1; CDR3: CASSSRREAESLQFF; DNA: TGTGCCAGTAGTTCTAGGCGGGAGGCCGAAAGTCTACAGTTCTTC
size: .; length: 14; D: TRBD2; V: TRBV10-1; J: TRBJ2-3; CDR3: CAIGTSGRTDTQYF; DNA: TGCGCCATCGGGACTAGCGGACGCACAGATACGCAGTATTTT
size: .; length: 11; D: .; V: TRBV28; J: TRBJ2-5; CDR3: CASSSGETQYF; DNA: TGTGCCAGCAGTTCGGGAGAGACCCAGTACTTC